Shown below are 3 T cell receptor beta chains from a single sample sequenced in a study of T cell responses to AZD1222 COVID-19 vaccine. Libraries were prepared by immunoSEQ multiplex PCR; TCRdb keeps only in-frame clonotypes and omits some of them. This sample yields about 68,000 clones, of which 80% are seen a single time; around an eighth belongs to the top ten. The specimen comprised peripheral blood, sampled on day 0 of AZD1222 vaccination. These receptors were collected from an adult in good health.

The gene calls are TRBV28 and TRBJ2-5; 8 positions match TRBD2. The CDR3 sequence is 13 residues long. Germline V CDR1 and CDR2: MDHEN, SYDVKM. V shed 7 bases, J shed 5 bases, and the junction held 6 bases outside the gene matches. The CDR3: CASITGGRETQYF. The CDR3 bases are TGTGCCAGCATAACGGGGGGGCGGGAGACCCAGTACTTC.

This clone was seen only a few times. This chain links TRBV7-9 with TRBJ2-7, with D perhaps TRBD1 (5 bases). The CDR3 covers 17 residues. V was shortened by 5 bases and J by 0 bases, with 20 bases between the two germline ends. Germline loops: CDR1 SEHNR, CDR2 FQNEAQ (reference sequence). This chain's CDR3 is CASSPTLGPPLSYEQYF. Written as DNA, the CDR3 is TGTGCCAGCAGCCCCACCCTGGGGCCACCCCTCTCCTACGAGCAGTACTTC.

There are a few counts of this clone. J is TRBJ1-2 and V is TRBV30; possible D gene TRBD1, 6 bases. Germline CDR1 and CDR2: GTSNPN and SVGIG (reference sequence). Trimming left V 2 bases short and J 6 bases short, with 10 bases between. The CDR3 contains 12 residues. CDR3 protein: CAWSTTGHGYTF. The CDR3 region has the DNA TGTGCCTGGAGTACTACAGGGCATGGCTACACCTTC.